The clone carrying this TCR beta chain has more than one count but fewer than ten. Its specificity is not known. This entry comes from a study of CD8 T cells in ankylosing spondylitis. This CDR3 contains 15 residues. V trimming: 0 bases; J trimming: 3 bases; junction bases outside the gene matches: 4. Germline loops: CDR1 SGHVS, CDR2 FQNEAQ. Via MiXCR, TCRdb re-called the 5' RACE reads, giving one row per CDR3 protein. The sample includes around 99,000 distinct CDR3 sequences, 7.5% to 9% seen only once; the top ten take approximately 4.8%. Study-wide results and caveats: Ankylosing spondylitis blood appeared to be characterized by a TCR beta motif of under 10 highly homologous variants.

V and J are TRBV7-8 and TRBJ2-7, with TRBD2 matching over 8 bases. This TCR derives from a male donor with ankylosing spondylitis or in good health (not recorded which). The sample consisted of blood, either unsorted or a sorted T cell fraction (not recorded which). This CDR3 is CASSLASGGYYEQYF. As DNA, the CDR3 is TGTGCCAGCAGCTTAGCGTCGGGGGGGTACTACGAGCAGTACTTC.